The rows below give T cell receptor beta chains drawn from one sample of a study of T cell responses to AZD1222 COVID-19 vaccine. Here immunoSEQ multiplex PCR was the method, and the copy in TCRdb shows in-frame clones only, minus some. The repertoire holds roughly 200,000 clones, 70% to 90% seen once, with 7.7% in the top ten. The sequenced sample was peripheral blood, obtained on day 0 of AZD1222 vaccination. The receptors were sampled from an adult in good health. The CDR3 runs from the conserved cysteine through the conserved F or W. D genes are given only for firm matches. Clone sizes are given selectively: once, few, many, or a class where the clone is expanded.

CDR3: CAWSRGVRGAGPLHF; DNA: TGTGCCTGGAGTAGGGGAGTGAGGGGTGCCGGACCCCTCCACTTT; size: .; J: TRBJ1-6; D: .; V: TRBV30
CDR3: CASSAGQGRTEAFF; DNA: TGTGCCAGCAGCGCGGGACAGGGTCGAACTGAAGCTTTCTTT; size: .; J: TRBJ1-1; D: TRBD1; V: TRBV5-4
CDR3: CASSAQGNYGYTF; DNA: TGTGCCAGCAGTGCACAGGGGAACTATGGCTACACCTTC; size: .; J: TRBJ1-2; D: TRBD1; V: TRBV2
CDR3: CASNRGPAHEQYF; DNA: TGTGCCAGCAACAGGGGACCGGCCCACGAGCAGTACTTC; size: .; J: TRBJ2-7; D: TRBD1; V: TRBV6-5
CDR3: CASSQERWTAMNTEAFF; DNA: TGTGCCAGCAGCCAAGAAAGGTGGACAGCGATGAACACTGAAGCTTTCTTT; size: .; J: TRBJ1-1; D: .; V: TRBV3-1/TRBV3-2
CDR3: CASSFELNTEAFF; DNA: TGTGCCAGCAGCTTCGAGTTGAACACTGAAGCTTTCTTT; size: .; J: TRBJ1-1; D: .; V: TRBV5-6
CDR3: CASSLEGTGELFF; DNA: TGTGCCAGCAGCTTAGAAGGGACCGGGGAGCTGTTTTTT; size: .; J: TRBJ2-2; D: .; V: TRBV7-9
CDR3: CASSQVRPRTGPPATSYNEQFF; DNA: TGTGCCAGCAGCCAAGTTCGTCCTAGGACAGGTCCCCCCGCAACCTCCTACAATGAGCAGTTCTTC; size: .; J: TRBJ2-1; D: TRBD1; V: TRBV14
CDR3: CAWGAPAGAYEQYF; DNA: TGTGCCTGGGGGGCACCGGCAGGGGCGTACGAGCAGTACTTC; size: .; J: TRBJ2-7; D: .; V: TRBV30
CDR3: CASSLSGRETQYF; DNA: TGTGCCAGCAGCTTGTCGGGGAGGGAGACCCAGTACTTC; size: .; J: TRBJ2-5; D: .; V: TRBV5-4
CDR3: CASSLTPDRGFGYTF; DNA: TGTGCCAGCAGCTTAACCCCGGACAGGGGGTTTGGCTACACCTTC; size: .; J: TRBJ1-2; D: TRBD1; V: TRBV11-2
CDR3: CASSVGAETTYEQYF; DNA: TGTGCCAGCAGCGTAGGCGCGGAAACAACCTACGAGCAGTACTTC; size: once; J: TRBJ2-7; D: .; V: TRBV9
CDR3: CASSFRARPQHF; DNA: .; size: .; J: TRBJ1-5; D: .; V: TRBV28
CDR3: CASSPQGFTDTQYF; DNA: TGTGCCAGCAGTCCCCAGGGGTTCACAGATACGCAGTATTTT; size: .; J: TRBJ2-3; D: .; V: TRBV2
CDR3: CASSLQGWAGYTF; DNA: TGTGCCAGCAGCTTGCAGGGTTGGGCTGGCTACACCTTC; size: .; J: TRBJ1-2; D: .; V: TRBV7-9
CDR3: CASSESGGRSGYTF; DNA: TGCGCCAGCAGTGAGTCGGGGGGGCGATCTGGCTACACCTTC; size: .; J: TRBJ1-2; D: .; V: TRBV10-2
CDR3: CASSLHGQVNTEAFF; DNA: TGTGCCAGCAGCCTTCACGGACAGGTGAACACTGAAGCTTTCTTT; size: once; J: TRBJ1-1; D: TRBD1; V: TRBV7-6
CDR3: CASSFPGAGDTQYF; DNA: TGTGCCAGCAGCTTCCCGGGGGCGGGAGATACGCAGTATTTT; size: .; J: TRBJ2-3; D: .; V: TRBV5-6
CDR3: CSVQLGVEQYF; DNA: TGCAGCGTCCAGTTAGGGGTTGAGCAGTACTTC; size: .; J: TRBJ2-7; D: .; V: TRBV29-1
CDR3: CASKSGGAVDTQYF; DNA: TGTGCCAGCAAAAGCGGGGGGGCAGTAGATACGCAGTATTTT; size: .; J: TRBJ2-3; D: TRBD2; V: TRBV2